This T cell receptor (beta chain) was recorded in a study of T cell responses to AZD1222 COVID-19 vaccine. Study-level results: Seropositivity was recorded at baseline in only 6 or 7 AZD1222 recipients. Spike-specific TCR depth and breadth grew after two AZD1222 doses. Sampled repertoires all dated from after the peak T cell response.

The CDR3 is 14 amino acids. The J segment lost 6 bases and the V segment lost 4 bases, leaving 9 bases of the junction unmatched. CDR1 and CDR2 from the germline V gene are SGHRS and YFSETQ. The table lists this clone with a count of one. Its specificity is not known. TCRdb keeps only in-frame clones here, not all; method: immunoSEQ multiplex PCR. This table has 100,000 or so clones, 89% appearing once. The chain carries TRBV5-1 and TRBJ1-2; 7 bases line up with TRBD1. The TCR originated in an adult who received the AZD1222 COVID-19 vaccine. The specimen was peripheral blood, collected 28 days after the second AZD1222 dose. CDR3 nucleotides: TGCGCCAGCAGCCTGGGACAGACCCCAGATGGCTACACCTTC. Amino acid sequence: CASSLGQTPDGYTF.